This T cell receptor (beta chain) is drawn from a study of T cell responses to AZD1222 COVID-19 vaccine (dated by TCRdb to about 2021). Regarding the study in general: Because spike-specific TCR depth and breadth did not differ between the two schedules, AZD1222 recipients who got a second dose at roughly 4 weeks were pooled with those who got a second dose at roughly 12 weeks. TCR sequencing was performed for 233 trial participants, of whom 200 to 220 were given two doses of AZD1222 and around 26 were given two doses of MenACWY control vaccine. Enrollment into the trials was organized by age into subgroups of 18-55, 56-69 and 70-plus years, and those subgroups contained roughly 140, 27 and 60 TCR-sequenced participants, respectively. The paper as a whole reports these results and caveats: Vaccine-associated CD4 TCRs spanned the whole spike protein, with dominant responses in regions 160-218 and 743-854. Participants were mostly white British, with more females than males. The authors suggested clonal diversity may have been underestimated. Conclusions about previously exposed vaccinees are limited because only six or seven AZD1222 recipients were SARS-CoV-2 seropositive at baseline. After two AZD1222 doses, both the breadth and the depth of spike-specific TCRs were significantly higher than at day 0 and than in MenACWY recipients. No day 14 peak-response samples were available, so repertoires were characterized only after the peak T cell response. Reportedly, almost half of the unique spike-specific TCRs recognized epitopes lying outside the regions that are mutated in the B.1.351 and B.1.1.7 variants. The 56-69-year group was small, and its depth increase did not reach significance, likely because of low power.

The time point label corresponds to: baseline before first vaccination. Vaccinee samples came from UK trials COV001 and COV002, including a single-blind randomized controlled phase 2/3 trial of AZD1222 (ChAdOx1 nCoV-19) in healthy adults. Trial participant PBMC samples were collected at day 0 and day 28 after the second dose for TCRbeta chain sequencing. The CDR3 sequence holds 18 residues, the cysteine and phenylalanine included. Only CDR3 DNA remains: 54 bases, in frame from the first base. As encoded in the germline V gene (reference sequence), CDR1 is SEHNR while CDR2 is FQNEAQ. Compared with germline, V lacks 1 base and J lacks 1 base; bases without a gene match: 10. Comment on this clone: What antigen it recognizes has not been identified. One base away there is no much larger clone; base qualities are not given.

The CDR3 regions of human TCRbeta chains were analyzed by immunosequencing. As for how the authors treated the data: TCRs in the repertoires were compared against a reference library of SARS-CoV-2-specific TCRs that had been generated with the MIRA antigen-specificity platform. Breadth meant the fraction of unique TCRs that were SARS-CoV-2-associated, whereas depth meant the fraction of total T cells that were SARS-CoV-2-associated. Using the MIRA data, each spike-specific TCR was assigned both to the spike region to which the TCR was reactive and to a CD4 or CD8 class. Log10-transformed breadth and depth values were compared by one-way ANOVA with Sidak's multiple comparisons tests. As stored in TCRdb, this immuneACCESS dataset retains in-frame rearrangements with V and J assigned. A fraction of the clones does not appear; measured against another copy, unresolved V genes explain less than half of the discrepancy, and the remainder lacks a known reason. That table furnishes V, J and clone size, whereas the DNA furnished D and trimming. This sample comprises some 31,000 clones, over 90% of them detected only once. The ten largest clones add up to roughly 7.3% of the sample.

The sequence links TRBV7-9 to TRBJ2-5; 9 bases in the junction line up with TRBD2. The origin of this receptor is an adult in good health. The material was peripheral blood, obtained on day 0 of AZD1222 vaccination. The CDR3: CASSLGDGGRALQETQYF. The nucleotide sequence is TGTGCCAGCAGCTTAGGGGATGGCGGGAGGGCCCTCCAAGAGACCCAGTACTTC. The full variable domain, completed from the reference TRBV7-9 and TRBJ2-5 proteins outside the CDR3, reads DTGVSQNPRHKITKRGQNVTFRCDPISEHNRLYWYRQTLGQGPEFLTYFQNEAQLEKSRLLSDRFSAERPKGSFSTLEIQRTEQGDSAMYLCASSLGDGGRALQETQYFGPGTRLLVL.